The rows below give T cell receptor beta chains drawn from one sample of a study of graft-versus-host responses after intestinal transplantation. Here immunoSEQ multiplex PCR was the method, and the copy in TCRdb shows in-frame clones only, minus some. The sample has tens of thousands of clones, about four fifths seen once; the top ten hold about 0.43%. The antigens for these receptors are not known. Sequencing was performed on unstimulated CD4+ T cells sorted from spleen or lymph node cells, taken before transplant. The receptors were sampled from a human donor who was the organ donor for an intestinal transplant. Both conserved end residues are part of each CDR3. Each record gives: V gene, J gene, D gene, clone size, CDR3 protein, CDR3 DNA. A D gene is named only where the DNA matches it firmly. Rows give clone size only sometimes, using once, few, many, or a class for an expanded clone.

V gene: TRBV19; J gene: TRBJ2-5; D gene: .; clone size: .; CDR3 protein: CASVDRETQYF; CDR3 DNA: TGTGCCAGCGTCGACAGGGAGACCCAGTACTTC
V gene: TRBV18; J gene: TRBJ2-1; D gene: TRBD1; clone size: .; CDR3 protein: CASSYGQGRDNEQFF; CDR3 DNA: TGTGCCAGCTCGTACGGACAGGGGCGGGACAATGAGCAGTTCTTC
V gene: TRBV21-1; J gene: TRBJ2-7; D gene: .; clone size: few; CDR3 protein: CASSKWRGVDSYEQYF; CDR3 DNA: TGTGCCAGCAGCAAATGGCGGGGCGTAGACTCCTACGAGCAGTACTTC
V gene: TRBV25-1; J gene: TRBJ2-5; D gene: .; clone size: .; CDR3 protein: CASSPLRERETQYF; CDR3 DNA: TGTGCCAGCAGTCCCCTCCGGGAAAGGGAGACCCAGTACTTC
V gene: TRBV7-2; J gene: TRBJ1-5; D gene: .; clone size: once; CDR3 protein: CASSLATNQPQHF; CDR3 DNA: TGTGCCAGCAGCTTAGCGACAAATCAGCCCCAGCATTTT
V gene: TRBV19; J gene: TRBJ2-1; D gene: TRBD1; clone size: .; CDR3 protein: CASRGQGSYNEQFF; CDR3 DNA: TGTGCCAGTAGGGGACAGGGTTCCTACAATGAGCAGTTCTTC
V gene: TRBV5-1; J gene: TRBJ2-1; D gene: .; clone size: .; CDR3 protein: CASSFGRTYNEQFF; CDR3 DNA: TGCGCCAGCAGCTTCGGCAGAACCTACAATGAGCAGTTCTTC
V gene: TRBV27; J gene: TRBJ1-5; D gene: TRBD1; clone size: few; CDR3 protein: CASSLRGQLNQPQHF; CDR3 DNA: TGTGCCAGCAGTTTGAGGGGACAGCTCAATCAGCCCCAGCATTTT
V gene: TRBV5-5; J gene: TRBJ1-5; D gene: TRBD1; clone size: .; CDR3 protein: CASSPEWAGGLGNQPQHF; CDR3 DNA: TGTGCCAGCAGCCCGGAATGGGCAGGGGGTTTGGGCAATCAGCCCCAGCATTTT
V gene: TRBV28; J gene: TRBJ1-2; D gene: .; clone size: .; CDR3 protein: CASMKLNYGYTF; CDR3 DNA: TGTGCCAGCATGAAGCTTAACTATGGCTACACCTTC
V gene: TRBV5-1; J gene: TRBJ2-2; D gene: .; clone size: once; CDR3 protein: CASSRFTGELFF; CDR3 DNA: TGCGCCAGCAGTCGTTTCACCGGGGAGCTGTTTTTT
V gene: TRBV20-1; J gene: TRBJ2-7; D gene: .; clone size: .; CDR3 protein: CSASDRYEQYF; CDR3 DNA: TGCAGTGCTAGTGACAGATACGAGCAGTACTTC
V gene: TRBV5-1; J gene: TRBJ2-7; D gene: TRBD1; clone size: .; CDR3 protein: CASSLPGQGREQYF; CDR3 DNA: TGCGCCAGCAGCTTGCCCGGACAGGGGCGAGAGCAGTACTTC
V gene: TRBV15; J gene: TRBJ1-5; D gene: .; clone size: once; CDR3 protein: CATSPTLDSNQPQHF; CDR3 DNA: TGTGCCACCAGCCCCACATTAGATAGCAATCAGCCCCAGCATTTT
V gene: TRBV19; J gene: TRBJ1-1; D gene: TRBD1; clone size: .; CDR3 protein: CASSIDWTGEAFF; CDR3 DNA: TGTGCCAGTAGTATAGATTGGACAGGGGAAGCTTTCTTT
V gene: TRBV10-1; J gene: TRBJ2-3; D gene: .; clone size: few; CDR3 protein: CASSEGHGSTDTQYF; CDR3 DNA: TGCGCCAGCAGTGAGGGACACGGTAGCACAGATACGCAGTATTTT
V gene: TRBV9; J gene: TRBJ1-4; D gene: .; clone size: .; CDR3 protein: CASSVAATNEKLFF; CDR3 DNA: TGTGCCAGCAGCGTAGCAGCAACTAATGAAAAACTGTTTTTT
V gene: TRBV7-9; J gene: TRBJ2-1; D gene: TRBD2; clone size: once; CDR3 protein: CASSRGLAAYNEQFF; CDR3 DNA: TGTGCCAGCAGCCGAGGACTAGCGGCCTACAATGAGCAGTTCTTC
V gene: TRBV7-2; J gene: TRBJ1-2; D gene: .; clone size: .; CDR3 protein: CASDPVGAPNYGYTF; CDR3 DNA: TGTGCCAGCGATCCGGTTGGGGCGCCGAACTATGGCTACACCTTC
V gene: TRBV2; J gene: TRBJ2-7; D gene: .; clone size: .; CDR3 protein: CASSEAGGSYEQYF; CDR3 DNA: TGTGCCAGCAGTGAAGCCGGCGGGTCCTACGAGCAGTACTTC
V gene: TRBV19; J gene: TRBJ1-6; D gene: .; clone size: .; CDR3 protein: CASMGTENSPLHF; CDR3 DNA: TGTGCCAGTATGGGGACGGAGAATTCACCCCTCCACTTT
V gene: TRBV6-9; J gene: TRBJ1-5; D gene: .; clone size: .; CDR3 protein: CASRTGDISNQPQHF; CDR3 DNA: TGTGCCAGCAGGACCGGGGACATTAGCAATCAGCCCCAGCATTTT
V gene: TRBV18; J gene: TRBJ2-7; D gene: TRBD1; clone size: .; CDR3 protein: CVSSPGQSSYEQYF; CDR3 DNA: TGTGTCAGCTCCCCGGGACAGAGCTCCTACGAGCAGTACTTC
V gene: TRBV5-4; J gene: TRBJ2-7; D gene: .; clone size: .; CDR3 protein: CASSLTGFNEQYF; CDR3 DNA: TGTGCCAGCAGCTTAACAGGGTTTAACGAGCAGTACTTC
V gene: TRBV11-2; J gene: TRBJ1-3; D gene: .; clone size: .; CDR3 protein: CASSLPSLGNTIYF; CDR3 DNA: TGTGCCAGCAGCTTACCCAGCCTTGGAAACACCATATATTTT
V gene: TRBV18; J gene: TRBJ2-1; D gene: .; clone size: few; CDR3 protein: CASSRSLGANEQFF; CDR3 DNA: TGTGCCAGCTCACGCTCGCTGGGGGCTAATGAGCAGTTCTTC
V gene: TRBV7-2; J gene: TRBJ2-5; D gene: .; clone size: once; CDR3 protein: CASSREAQETQYF; CDR3 DNA: TGTGCCAGCAGCAGGGAGGCCCAAGAGACCCAGTACTTC
V gene: TRBV6-1; J gene: TRBJ1-6; D gene: .; clone size: .; CDR3 protein: CASSWTNSPLHF; CDR3 DNA: TGTGCCAGCAGTTGGACAAATTCACCCCTCCACTTT
V gene: TRBV19; J gene: TRBJ2-7; D gene: TRBD1; clone size: .; CDR3 protein: CASSPGQVNTYEQYF; CDR3 DNA: TGTGCCAGTAGTCCTGGACAGGTTAATACCTACGAGCAGTACTTC
V gene: TRBV19; J gene: TRBJ1-6; D gene: TRBD1; clone size: .; CDR3 protein: CASSPTGEVWPLHF; CDR3 DNA: TGTGCCAGTAGTCCTACAGGGGAGGTTTGGCCCCTCCACTTT
V gene: TRBV6-1; J gene: TRBJ2-3; D gene: TRBD2; clone size: once; CDR3 protein: CASSEVGLGGLRTDTQYF; CDR3 DNA: TGTGCCAGCAGTGAGGTTGGATTGGGGGGGTTGAGGACAGATACGCAGTATTTT
V gene: TRBV30; J gene: TRBJ2-7; D gene: TRBD2; clone size: .; CDR3 protein: CAWRVSGTPYEQYF; CDR3 DNA: TGTGCCTGGAGGGTAAGCGGGACGCCCTACGAGCAGTACTTC
V gene: TRBV6-1; J gene: TRBJ2-7; D gene: .; clone size: once; CDR3 protein: CASSSLPYNTYEQYF; CDR3 DNA: TGTGCCAGCAGTAGCTTACCTTACAACACATACGAGCAGTACTTC
V gene: TRBV11-2; J gene: TRBJ2-1; D gene: TRBD2; clone size: .; CDR3 protein: CASSTARTSYSLHEQFF; CDR3 DNA: TGTGCCAGCAGCACAGCCCGGACTAGTTATTCTCTCCATGAGCAGTTCTTC
V gene: TRBV27; J gene: TRBJ2-7; D gene: TRBD1; clone size: .; CDR3 protein: CASRGTGLPYEQYF; CDR3 DNA: TGTGCCAGCAGGGGGACAGGTCTGCCCTACGAGCAGTACTTC
V gene: TRBV15; J gene: TRBJ2-7; D gene: .; clone size: .; CDR3 protein: CATSREQGPTYEQYF; CDR3 DNA: TGTGCCACCAGCAGAGAACAGGGACCTACCTACGAGCAGTACTTC
V gene: TRBV6-5; J gene: TRBJ1-5; D gene: TRBD1; clone size: .; CDR3 protein: CASTLTGSSNQPQHF; CDR3 DNA: TGTGCCAGCACTTTGACAGGGTCTAGCAATCAGCCCCAGCATTTT
V gene: TRBV30; J gene: TRBJ1-2; D gene: TRBD1; clone size: few; CDR3 protein: CACRGLGDYGYTF; CDR3 DNA: TGTGCCTGCAGGGGGCTTGGGGACTATGGCTACACCTTC
V gene: TRBV6-1; J gene: TRBJ2-1; D gene: TRBD2; clone size: .; CDR3 protein: CASSGTRSVNEQFF; CDR3 DNA: TGTGCCAGCAGTGGGACTAGAAGTGTCAATGAGCAGTTCTTC
V gene: TRBV6-5; J gene: TRBJ1-6; D gene: TRBD1; clone size: .; CDR3 protein: CASSFTGGASPLHF; CDR3 DNA: TGTGCCAGCAGTTTCACAGGGGGGGCTTCACCCCTCCACTTT